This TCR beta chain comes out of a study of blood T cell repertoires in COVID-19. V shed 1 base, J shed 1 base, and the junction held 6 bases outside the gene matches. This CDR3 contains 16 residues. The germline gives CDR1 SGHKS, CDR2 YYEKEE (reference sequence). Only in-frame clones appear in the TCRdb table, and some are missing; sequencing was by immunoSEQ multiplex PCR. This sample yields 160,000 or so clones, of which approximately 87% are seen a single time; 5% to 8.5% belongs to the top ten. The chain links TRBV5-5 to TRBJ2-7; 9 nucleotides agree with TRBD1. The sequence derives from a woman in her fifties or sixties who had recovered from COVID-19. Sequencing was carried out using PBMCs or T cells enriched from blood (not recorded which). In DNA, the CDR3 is TGTGCCAGCAGCTTGAGGGGGGGGACAGGGTCCTACGAGCAGTACTTC. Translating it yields CASSLRGGTGSYEQYF.